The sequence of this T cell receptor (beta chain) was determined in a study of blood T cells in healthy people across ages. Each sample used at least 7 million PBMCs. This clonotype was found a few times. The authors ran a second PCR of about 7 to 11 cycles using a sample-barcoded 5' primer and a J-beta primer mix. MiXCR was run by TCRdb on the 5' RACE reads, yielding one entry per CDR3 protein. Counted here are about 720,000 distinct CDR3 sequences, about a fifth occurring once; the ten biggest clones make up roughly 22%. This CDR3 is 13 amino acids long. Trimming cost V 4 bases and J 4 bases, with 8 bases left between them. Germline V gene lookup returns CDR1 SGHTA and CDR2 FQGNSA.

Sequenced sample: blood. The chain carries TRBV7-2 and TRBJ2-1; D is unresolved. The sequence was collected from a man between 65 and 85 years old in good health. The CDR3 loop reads CASSSNIYNEQFF. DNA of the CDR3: TGTGCCAGCAGCTCCAACATATACAATGAGCAGTTCTTC.